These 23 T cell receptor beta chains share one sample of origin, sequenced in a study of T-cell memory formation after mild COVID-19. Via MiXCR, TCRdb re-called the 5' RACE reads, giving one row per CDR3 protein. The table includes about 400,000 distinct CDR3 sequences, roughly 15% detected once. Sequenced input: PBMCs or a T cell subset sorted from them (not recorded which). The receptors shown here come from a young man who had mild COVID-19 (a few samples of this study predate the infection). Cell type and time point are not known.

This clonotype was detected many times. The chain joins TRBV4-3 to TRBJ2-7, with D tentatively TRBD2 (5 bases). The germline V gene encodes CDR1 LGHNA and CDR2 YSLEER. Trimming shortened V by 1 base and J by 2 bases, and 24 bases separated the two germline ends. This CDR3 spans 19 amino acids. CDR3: CASSQGRSSRPPSAYEQYF. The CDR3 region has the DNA TGCGCCAGCAGCCAAGGGAGATCTAGCCGCCCCCCTTCAGCCTACGAGCAGTACTTC.

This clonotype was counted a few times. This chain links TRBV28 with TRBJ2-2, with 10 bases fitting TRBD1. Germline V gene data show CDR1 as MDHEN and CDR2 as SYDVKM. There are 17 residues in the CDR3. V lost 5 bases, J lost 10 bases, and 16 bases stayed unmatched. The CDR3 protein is CASSVSGTGVLAEELFF. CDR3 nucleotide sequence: TGTGCCAGCAGTGTCTCCGGGACAGGGGTCTTAGCCGAGGAGCTGTTTTTT.

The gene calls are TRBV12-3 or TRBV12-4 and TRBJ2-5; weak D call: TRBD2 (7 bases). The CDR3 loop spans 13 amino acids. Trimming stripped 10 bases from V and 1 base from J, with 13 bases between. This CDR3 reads CATSRGRQETQYF. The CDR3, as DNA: TGTGCCACCTCGCGGGGGCGCCAAGAGACCCAGTACTTC.

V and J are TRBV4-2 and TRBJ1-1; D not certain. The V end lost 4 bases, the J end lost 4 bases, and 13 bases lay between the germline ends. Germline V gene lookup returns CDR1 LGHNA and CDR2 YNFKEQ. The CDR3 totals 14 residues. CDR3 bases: TGTGCCAGCAGCCTTTCCGGGGTGACCACTGAAGCTTTCTTT. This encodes CASSLSGVTTEAFF.

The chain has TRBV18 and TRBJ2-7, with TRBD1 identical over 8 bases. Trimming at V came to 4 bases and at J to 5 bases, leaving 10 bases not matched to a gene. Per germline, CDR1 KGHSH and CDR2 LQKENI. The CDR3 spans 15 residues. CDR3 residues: CASSLSRQGNHEQYF. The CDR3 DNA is TGTGCCAGCTCACTCTCCCGACAGGGGAACCACGAGCAGTACTTC.

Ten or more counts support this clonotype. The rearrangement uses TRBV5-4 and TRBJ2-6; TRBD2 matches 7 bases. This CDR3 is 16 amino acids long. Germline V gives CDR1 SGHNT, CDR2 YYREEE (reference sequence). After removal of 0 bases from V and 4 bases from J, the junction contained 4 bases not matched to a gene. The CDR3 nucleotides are TGTGCCAGCAGCTTGGCCGGGGGGACCGGGGCCAACGTCCTGACTTTC. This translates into CASSLAGGTGANVLTF.

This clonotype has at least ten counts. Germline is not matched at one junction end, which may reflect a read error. CDR3 bases: TGTGCCAGCAGCTTAGGCTACGAGCAGTACTTC. Amino acids: CASSLGYEQYF. V is TRBV12-3 or TRBV12-4 and J is TRBJ2-7; D ambiguous. This CDR3 comprises 11 residues.

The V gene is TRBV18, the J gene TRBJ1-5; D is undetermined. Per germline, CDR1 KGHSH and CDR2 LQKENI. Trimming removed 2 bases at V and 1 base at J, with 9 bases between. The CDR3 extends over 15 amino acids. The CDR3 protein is CASSPNVGSNQPQHF. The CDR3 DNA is TGTGCCAGCTCACCAAATGTAGGGAGCAATCAGCCCCAGCATTTT.

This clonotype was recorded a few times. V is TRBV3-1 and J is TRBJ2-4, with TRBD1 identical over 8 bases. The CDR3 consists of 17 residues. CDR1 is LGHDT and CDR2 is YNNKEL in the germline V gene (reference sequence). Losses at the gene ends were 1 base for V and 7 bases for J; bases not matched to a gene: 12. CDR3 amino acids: CASSQGVRGRGQNIQYF. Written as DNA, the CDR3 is TGTGCCAGCAGCCAAGGTGTCCGTGGCAGGGGGCAGAACATTCAGTACTTC.

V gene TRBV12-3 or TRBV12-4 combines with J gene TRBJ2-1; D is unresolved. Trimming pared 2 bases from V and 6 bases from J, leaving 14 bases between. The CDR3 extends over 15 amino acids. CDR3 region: CASSLTRAKANEQFF. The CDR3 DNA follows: TGTGCCAGCAGTTTAACCCGGGCCAAAGCCAATGAGCAGTTCTTC.

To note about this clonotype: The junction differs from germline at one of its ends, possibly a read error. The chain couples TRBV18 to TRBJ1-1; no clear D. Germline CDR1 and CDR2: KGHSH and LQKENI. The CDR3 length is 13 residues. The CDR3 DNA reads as TGTGCCAGCTCACCCACCCAACAGCCACCAACTCCCTTT. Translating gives CASSPTQQPPTPF.

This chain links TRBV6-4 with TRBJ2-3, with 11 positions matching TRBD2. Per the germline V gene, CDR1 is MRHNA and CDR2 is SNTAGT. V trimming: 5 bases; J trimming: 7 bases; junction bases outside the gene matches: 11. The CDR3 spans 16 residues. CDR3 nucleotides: TGTGCCAGCAGTCGGCGGCCTAGCGGGGGGTTAAATACGCAGTATTTT. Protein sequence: CASSRRPSGGLNTQYF.

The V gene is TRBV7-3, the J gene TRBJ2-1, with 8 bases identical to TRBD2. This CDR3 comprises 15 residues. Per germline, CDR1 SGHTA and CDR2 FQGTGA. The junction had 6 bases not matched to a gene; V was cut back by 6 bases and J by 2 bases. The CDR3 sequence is CASSNGGAPYNEQFF. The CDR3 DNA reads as TGTGCCAGCAGTAACGGGGGGGCCCCCTACAATGAGCAGTTCTTC.

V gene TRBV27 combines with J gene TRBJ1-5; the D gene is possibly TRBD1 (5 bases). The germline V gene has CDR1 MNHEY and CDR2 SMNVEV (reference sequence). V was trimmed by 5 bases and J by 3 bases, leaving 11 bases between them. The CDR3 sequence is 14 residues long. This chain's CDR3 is CASSAVGPNQPQHF. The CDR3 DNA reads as TGTGCCAGCAGTGCCGTGGGGCCCAATCAGCCCCAGCATTTT.

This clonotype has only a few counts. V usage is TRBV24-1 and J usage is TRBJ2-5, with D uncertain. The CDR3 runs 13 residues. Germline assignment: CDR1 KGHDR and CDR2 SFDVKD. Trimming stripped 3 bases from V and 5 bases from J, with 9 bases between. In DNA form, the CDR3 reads TGTGCCACCAGTGATGAGAATCGCGAGACCCAGTACTTC. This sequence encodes CATSDENRETQYF.

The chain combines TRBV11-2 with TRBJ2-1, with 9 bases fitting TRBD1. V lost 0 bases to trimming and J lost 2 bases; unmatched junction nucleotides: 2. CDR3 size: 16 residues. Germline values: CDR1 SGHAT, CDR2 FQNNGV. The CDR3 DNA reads TGTGCCAGCAGCTTAGACTGGACAGGGGCCTACAATGAGCAGTTCTTC. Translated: CASSLDWTGAYNEQFF. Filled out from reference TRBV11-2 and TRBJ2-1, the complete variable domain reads EAGVAQSPRYKIIEKRQSVAFWCNPISGHATLYWYQQILGQGPKLLIQFQNNGVVDDSQLPKDRFSAERLKGVDSTLKIQPAKLEDSAVYLCASSLDWTGAYNEQFFGPGTRLTVL.

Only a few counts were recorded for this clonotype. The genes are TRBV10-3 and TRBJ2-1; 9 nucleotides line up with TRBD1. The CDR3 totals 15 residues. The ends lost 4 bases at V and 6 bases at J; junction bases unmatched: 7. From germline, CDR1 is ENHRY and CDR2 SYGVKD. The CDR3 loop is CAISGWGQGGNEQFF. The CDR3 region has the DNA TGTGCCATCAGTGGGTGGGGACAGGGTGGCAATGAGCAGTTCTTC.

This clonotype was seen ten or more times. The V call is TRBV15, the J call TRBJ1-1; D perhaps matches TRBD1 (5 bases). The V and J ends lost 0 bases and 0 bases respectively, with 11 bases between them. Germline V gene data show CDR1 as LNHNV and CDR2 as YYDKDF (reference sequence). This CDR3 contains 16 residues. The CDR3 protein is CATSRDEGNLNTEAFF. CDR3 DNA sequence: TGTGCCACCAGCAGAGATGAGGGGAACCTGAACACTGAAGCTTTCTTT.

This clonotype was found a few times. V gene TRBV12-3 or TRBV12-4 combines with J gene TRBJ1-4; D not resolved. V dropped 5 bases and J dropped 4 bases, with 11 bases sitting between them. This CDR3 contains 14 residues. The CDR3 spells CASSPRAINEKLFF. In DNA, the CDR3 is TGTGCCAGCAGTCCCCGGGCGATTAATGAAAAACTGTTTTTT.

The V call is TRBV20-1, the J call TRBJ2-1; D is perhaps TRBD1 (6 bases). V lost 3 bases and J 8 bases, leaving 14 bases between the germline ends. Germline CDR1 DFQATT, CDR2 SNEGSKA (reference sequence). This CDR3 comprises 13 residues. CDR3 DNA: TGCAGTGCTAGTGGTGGGGGCAGGGATGAGCAGTTCTTC. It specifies CSASGGGRDEQFF.

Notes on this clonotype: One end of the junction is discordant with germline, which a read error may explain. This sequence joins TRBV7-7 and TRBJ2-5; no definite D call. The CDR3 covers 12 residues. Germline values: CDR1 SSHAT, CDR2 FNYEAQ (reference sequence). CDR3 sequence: CASSFPRETQYF. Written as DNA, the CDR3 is TGTGCTAGCAGCTTTCCGAGGGAGACCCAGTACTTC.

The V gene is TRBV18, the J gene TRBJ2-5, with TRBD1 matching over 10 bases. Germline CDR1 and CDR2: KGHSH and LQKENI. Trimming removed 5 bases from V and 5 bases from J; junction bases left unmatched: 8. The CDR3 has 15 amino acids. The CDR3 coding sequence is TGTGCCAGCTCAGAATCGACAGGGGGCAGGGAGACCCAGTACTTC. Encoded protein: CASSESTGGRETQYF.

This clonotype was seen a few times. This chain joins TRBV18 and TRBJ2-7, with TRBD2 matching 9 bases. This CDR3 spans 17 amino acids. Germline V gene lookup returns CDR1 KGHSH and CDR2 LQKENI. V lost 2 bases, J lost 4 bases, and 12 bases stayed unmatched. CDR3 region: CASSPMNPAGGPYEQYF. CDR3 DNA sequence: TGTGCCAGCTCACCAATGAATCCGGCGGGGGGGCCTTACGAGCAGTACTTC.